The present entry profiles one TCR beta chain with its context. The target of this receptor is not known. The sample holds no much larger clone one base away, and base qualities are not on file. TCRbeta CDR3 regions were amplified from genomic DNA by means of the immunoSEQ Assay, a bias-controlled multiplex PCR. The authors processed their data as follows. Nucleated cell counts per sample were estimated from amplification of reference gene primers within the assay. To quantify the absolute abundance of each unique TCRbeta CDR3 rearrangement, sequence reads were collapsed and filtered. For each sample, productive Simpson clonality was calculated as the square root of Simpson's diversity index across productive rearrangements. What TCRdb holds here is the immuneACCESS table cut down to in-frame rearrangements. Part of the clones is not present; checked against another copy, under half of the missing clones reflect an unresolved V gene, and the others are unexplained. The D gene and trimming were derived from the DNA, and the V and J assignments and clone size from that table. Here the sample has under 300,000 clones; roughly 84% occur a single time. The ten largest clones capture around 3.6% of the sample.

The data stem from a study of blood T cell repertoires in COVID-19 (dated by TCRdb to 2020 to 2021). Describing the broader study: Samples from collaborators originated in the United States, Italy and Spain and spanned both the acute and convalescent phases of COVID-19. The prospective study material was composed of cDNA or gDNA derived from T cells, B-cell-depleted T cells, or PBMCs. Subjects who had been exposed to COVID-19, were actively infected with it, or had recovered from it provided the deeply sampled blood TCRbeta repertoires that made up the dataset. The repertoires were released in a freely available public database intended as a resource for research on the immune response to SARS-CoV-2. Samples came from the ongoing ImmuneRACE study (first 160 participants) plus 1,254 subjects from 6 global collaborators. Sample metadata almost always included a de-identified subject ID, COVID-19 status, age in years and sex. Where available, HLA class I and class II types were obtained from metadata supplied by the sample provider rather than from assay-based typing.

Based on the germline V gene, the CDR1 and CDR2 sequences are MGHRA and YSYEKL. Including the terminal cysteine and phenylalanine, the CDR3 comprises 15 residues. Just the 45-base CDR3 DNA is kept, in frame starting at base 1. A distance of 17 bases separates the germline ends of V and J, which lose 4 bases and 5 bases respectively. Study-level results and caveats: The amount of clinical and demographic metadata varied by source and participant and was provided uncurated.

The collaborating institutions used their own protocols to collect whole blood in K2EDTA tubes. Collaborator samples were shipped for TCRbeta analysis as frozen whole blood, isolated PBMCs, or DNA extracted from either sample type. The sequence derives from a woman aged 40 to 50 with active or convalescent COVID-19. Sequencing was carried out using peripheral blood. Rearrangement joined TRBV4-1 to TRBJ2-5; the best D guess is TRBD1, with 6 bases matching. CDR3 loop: CASSRDTQGEETQYF. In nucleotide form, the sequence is TGCGCCAGCAGCCGGGACACCCAAGGGGAGGAGACCCAGTACTTC.